A single sample gave rise to the 18 T cell receptor beta chains below, sequenced in a study of cytomegalovirus exposure and HLA in healthy donors. The PCR was carried out with 60 Vbeta primers and 13 Jbeta primers. The protocol was immunoSEQ multiplex PCR, while the TCRdb copy is restricted to in-frame clones and leaves out a portion. The table records 100,000 to 150,000 clones, around 75% of them present only once. What was sequenced was PBMCs. The receptors shown here come from a man between 60 and 70 years old in good health and CMV-seropositive.

The chain uses TRBV6-6 and TRBJ1-4; D not certain. From germline, CDR1 is MNHNY and CDR2 SVGAGI (reference sequence). The CDR3 runs 12 residues. Trimming removed 4 bases at V and 7 bases at J, with 7 bases between. The DNA of the CDR3 is TGTGCCAGCAGTTTGCGGGGTGAAAAACTGTTTTTT. This gives the protein CASSLRGEKLFF.

This clone was observed once. In DNA, the CDR3 is TGTGCCAGCAGTGAAGGCAGGACTAATGAAAAACTGTTTTTT. Protein sequence: CASSEGRTNEKLFF. This chain links TRBV6-1 with TRBJ1-4; D ambiguous. The germline V gene has CDR1 MNHNS and CDR2 SASEGT. Between the trimmed V and J ends, which lost 1 base and 2 bases, there was a span of 5 bases. This CDR3 spans 14 amino acids.

The rearrangement joins TRBV11-3 to TRBJ2-2; a possible D gene is TRBD1 (6 bases). The CDR3 spans 14 residues. Germline CDR1 reads SGHNT; CDR2 reads YENEEA. The V and J ends lost 3 bases and 6 bases respectively, with 11 bases between them. This CDR3 reads CASSFNQGSGELFF. Here the CDR3 DNA reads TGTGCCAGCAGCTTTAACCAGGGGTCCGGGGAGCTGTTTTTT.

This clone was counted once. This chain uses TRBV2 with TRBJ2-4, with D perhaps matching TRBD2 (7 bases). Germline CDR1 is SNHLY and CDR2 is FYNNEI. The V end lost 7 bases, the J end lost 2 bases, and 21 bases lay between the germline ends. The CDR3 extends over 17 amino acids. The CDR3 reads CASTPTMGGRSKNIQYF. The DNA of the CDR3 is TGTGCCAGCACTCCAACTATGGGGGGGCGGTCCAAAAACATTCAGTACTTC.

This chain joins TRBV29-1 and TRBJ2-5; maybe TRBD1 (5 bases). Germline V lookup: CDR1 SQVTM, CDR2 ANQGSEA. V gave up 4 bases and J gave up 5 bases, with 14 bases separating them. The CDR3 spans 13 residues. CDR3: CSVALGVGETQYF. The CDR3 nucleotides are TGCAGCGTTGCTTTAGGGGTGGGGGAGACCCAGTACTTC.

The chain employs TRBV4-1 and TRBJ2-3; no definite D call. Germline lookup yields CDR1 MGHRA and CDR2 YSYEKL. This CDR3 is 18 amino acids long. Trimming removed 1 base at V and 5 bases at J, with 22 bases between. CDR3 amino acids: CASSQGLSRGLERDTQYF. CDR3 nucleotides: TGCGCCAGCAGCCAAGGATTGAGTCGAGGTCTTGAGCGAGATACGCAGTATTTT.

The table lists this clone with a few counts. J is TRBJ1-2 and V is TRBV4-2; possible D gene TRBD1, 5 bases. Germline V gene data show CDR1 as LGHNA and CDR2 as YNFKEQ. The CDR3 runs to 15 residues. Trimming stripped 1 base from V and 6 bases from J, with 15 bases between. The CDR3 DNA is TGTGCCAGCAGCCAAGGGGGGAGGGGCTGGGATGGCTACACCTTC. Its protein product is CASSQGGRGWDGYTF.

In DNA, the CDR3 is TGCGCCAGCAGCTTGGCCGCCGGGACAGTGAACACCGGGGAGCTGTTTTTT. This sequence encodes CASSLAAGTVNTGELFF. The gene calls are TRBV5-1 and TRBJ2-2; 7 bases agree with TRBD1. CDR3 length equals 17 residues. CDR1 is SGHRS, CDR2 YFSETQ, per germline. With 0 bases clipped from V and 1 base from J, the junction kept 6 bases outside the gene matches.

The J gene is TRBJ2-7, the V gene TRBV2; D gene ambiguous. The V and J ends lost 6 bases and 4 bases respectively, with 10 bases between them. Germline-derived CDR1 and CDR2 are SNHLY and FYNNEI. The CDR3 sequence is 12 residues long. CDR3: CASSPVGYEQYF. In DNA, the CDR3 is TGTGCCAGCAGCCCCGTCGGGTACGAGCAGTACTTC.

The gene calls are TRBV19 and TRBJ1-5, with D perhaps TRBD1 (6 bases). Deletions cut 3 bases from V and 5 bases from J, with 17 bases between. CDR1 LNHDA and CDR2 SQIVND come from the germline V gene (reference sequence). The CDR3 contains 16 residues. CDR3 region: CASSIITGTNYQPQHF. The CDR3 coding sequence is TGTGCCAGTAGTATCATAACAGGGACGAATTATCAGCCCCAGCATTTT.

The chain links TRBV10-3 to TRBJ1-5; D is unclear. Germline CDR1 reads ENHRY; CDR2 reads SYGVKD. V lost 2 bases and J lost 5, with 7 bases in between. The CDR3 sequence is 13 residues long. Here the CDR3 DNA reads TGTGCCATCAGTGAGGAGGCTCATCAGCCCCAGCATTTT. It codes for CAISEEAHQPQHF.

A remark on this clone: One end of the junction varies from germline; a read error may be responsible. V is TRBV7-7 and J is TRBJ2-3, with a weak D call TRBD2 (5 bases). Looked up from germline, CDR1 is SSHAT and CDR2 is FNYEAQ (reference sequence). This CDR3 has 16 residues. The CDR3 sequence is CASSLGVGTGTDTQYF. For the CDR3, the DNA is TGTGCTAGCAGCTTAGGAGTGGGCACGGGAACAGATACGCAGTATTTT. The whole variable domain, filled in from reference TRBV7-7 and TRBJ2-3, reads GAGVSQSPRYKVTKRGQDVTLRCDPISSHATLYWYQQALGQGPEFLTYFNYEAQPDKSGLPSDRFSAERPEGSISTLTIQRTEQRDSAMYRCASSLGVGTGTDTQYFGPGTRLTVL.

The CDR3 sequence is CASSKHRGLNTGELFF. CDR3 sequence (DNA): TGTGCCAGCAGCAAACACAGGGGCCTGAACACCGGGGAGCTGTTTTTT. V gene TRBV7-9 combines with J gene TRBJ2-2, with 7 bases that match TRBD1. This CDR3 has 16 amino acids. The germline V gene encodes CDR1 SEHNR and CDR2 FQNEAQ (reference sequence). Trimming at V came to 5 bases and at J to 1 base, leaving 7 bases not matched to a gene.

The chain carries TRBV6-6 and TRBJ2-7; TRBD1 matches at 8 bases. The V gene end was trimmed by 8 bases and the J gene end by 0 bases; junction bases not matched to a gene: 6. This CDR3 comprises 14 residues. The V gene's germline CDR1 is MNHNY and CDR2 SVGAGI (reference sequence). CDR3 residues: CASAEQGVSYEQYF. The CDR3 coding sequence is TGTGCCAGCGCCGAACAGGGGGTCTCCTACGAGCAGTACTTC.

CDR3 region: CASSFNGQGVNEQYF. In DNA form, the CDR3 reads TGTGCCAGCAGCTTCAACGGACAGGGGGTCAACGAGCAGTACTTC. The chain joins TRBV9 to TRBJ2-7, with 10 bases fitting TRBD1. V lost 4 bases, J lost 5 bases, and 9 bases stayed unmatched. This CDR3 has 15 residues. Germline-derived CDR1 and CDR2 are SGDLS and YYNGEE.

The chain uses TRBV28 and TRBJ2-5, with 10 nucleotides matching TRBD2. Per germline, CDR1 MDHEN and CDR2 SYDVKM. The CDR3 sequence is 14 residues long. J lost 4 bases, V lost 6 bases, and 5 bases had no gene match. The DNA of the CDR3 is TGTGCCAGCAGCCCAGGACTAGCGGCAGAGACCCAGTACTTC. Protein sequence: CASSPGLAAETQYF.

The chain recombines TRBV6-5 with TRBJ1-2; 10 bases agree with TRBD1. The CDR3 sequence is 15 residues long. V gave up 2 bases and J gave up 8 bases; unmatched junction bases: 8. Germline CDR1 and CDR2: MNHEY and SVGAGI. CDR3 DNA sequence: TGTGCCAGCAGTTACCGTAGACAGGGGGCGGGCGGCTACACCTTC. Translated, it gives CASSYRRQGAGGYTF.

The V gene is TRBV28, the J gene TRBJ2-1, with 9 bases matching TRBD1. The CDR3 runs 15 residues. Germline CDR1 is MDHEN and CDR2 is SYDVKM. V gave up 5 bases and J gave up 6 bases; unmatched junction bases: 8. As DNA, the CDR3 is TGTGCCAGCAGTGCACAGGGGGCGGGCGTCAATGAGCAGTTCTTC. Protein product: CASSAQGAGVNEQFF. Combining the CDR3 with reference TRBV28 and TRBJ2-1 gives the whole variable domain DVKVTQSSRYLVKRTGEKVFLECVQDMDHENMFWYRQDPGLGLRLIYFSYDVKMKEKGDIPEGYSVSREKKERFSLILESASTNQTSMYLCASSAQGAGVNEQFFGPGTRLTVL.